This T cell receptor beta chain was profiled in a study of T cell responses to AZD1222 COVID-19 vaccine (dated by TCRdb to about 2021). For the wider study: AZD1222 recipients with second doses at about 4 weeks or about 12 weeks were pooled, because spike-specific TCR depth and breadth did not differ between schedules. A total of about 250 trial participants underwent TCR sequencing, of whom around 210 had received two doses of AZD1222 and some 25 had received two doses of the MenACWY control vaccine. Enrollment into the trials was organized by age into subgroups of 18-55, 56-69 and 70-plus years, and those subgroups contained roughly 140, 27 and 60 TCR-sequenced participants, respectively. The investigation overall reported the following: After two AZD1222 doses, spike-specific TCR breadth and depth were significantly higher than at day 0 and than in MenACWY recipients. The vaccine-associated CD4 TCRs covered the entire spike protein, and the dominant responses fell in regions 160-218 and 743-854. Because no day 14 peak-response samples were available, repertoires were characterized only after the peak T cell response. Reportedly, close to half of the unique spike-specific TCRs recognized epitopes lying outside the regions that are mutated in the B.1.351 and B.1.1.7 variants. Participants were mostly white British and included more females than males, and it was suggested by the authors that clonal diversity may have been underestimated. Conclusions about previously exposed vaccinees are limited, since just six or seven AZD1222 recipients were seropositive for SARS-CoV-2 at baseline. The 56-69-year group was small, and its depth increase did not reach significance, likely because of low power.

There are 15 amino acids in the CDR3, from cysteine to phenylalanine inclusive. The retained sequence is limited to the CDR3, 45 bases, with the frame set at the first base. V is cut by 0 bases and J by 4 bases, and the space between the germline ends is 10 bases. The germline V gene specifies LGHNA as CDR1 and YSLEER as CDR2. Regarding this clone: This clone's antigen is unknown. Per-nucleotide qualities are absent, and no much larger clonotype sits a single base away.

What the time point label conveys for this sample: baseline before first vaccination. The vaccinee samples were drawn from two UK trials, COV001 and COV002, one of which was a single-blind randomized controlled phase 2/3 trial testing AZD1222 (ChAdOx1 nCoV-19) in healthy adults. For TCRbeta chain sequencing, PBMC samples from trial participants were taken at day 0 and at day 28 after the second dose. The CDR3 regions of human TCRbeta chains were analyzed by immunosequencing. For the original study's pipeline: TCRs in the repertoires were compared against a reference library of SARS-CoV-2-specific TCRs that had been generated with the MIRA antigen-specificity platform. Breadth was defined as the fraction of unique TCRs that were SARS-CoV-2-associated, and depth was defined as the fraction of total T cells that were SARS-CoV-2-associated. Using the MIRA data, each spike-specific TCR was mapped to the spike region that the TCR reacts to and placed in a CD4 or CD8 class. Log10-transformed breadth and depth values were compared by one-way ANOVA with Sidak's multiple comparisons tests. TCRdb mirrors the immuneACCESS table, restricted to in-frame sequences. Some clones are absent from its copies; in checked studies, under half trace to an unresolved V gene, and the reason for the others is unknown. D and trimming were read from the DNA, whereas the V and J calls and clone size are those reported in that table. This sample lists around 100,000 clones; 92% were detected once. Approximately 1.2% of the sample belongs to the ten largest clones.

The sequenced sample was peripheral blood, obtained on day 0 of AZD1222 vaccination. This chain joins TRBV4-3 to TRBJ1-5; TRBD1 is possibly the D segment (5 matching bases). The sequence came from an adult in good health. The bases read TGCGCCAGCAGCCAAGATCGAGGGGTAAATCAGCCCCAGCATTTT. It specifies CASSQDRGVNQPQHF.